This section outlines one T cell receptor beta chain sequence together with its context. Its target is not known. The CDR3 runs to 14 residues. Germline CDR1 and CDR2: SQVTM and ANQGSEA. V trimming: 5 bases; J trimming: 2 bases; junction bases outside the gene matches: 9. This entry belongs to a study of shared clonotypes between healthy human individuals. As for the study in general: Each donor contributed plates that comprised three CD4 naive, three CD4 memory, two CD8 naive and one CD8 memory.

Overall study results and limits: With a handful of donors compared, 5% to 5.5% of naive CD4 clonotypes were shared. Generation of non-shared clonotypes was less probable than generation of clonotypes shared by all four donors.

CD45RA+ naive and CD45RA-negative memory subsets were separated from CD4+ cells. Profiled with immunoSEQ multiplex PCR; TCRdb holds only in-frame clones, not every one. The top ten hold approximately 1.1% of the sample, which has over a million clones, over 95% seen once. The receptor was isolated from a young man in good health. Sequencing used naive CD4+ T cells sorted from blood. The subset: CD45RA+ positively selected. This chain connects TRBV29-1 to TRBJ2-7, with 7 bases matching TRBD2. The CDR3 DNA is TGCAGCGTTCTCGACGGCGGGAGTCCCTACGAGCAGTACTTC. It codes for CSVLDGGSPYEQYF.